The 27 T cell receptor beta chains in this list originate from one sample, sequenced in a study of neurological immune-mediated disorders. TCRdb re-analysed the 5' RACE reads in MiXCR, keeping a single row per CDR3 protein. The sample consists of some 14,000 distinct CDR3 sequences, under 8% of them appearing once. The sequencing sample was made of CD8+ T cells from blood. The receptors were sampled from a woman aged 40 to 55 in good health.

This clonotype occurred many times. V is TRBV5-1 and J is TRBJ2-7; the D call may be TRBD1 or TRBD2 (5 bases each). This CDR3 has 14 amino acids. Per germline, CDR1 SGHRS and CDR2 YFSETQ. Trimming cost V 3 bases and J 3 bases, with 13 bases left between them. CDR3: CASSSSGPGYEQYF. The CDR3 DNA reads as TGCGCCAGCAGCTCATCGGGGCCGGGCTACGAGCAGTACTTC.

This clonotype is judged medium-sized (0.01 to 0.1%). The chain is built from TRBV20-1 and TRBJ2-1, with 11 bases lining up with TRBD2. The germline V gene has CDR1 DFQATT and CDR2 SNEGSKA (reference sequence). This CDR3 contains 15 residues. The junction had 8 bases not matched to a gene; V was cut back by 2 bases and J by 8 bases. This chain's CDR3 is CSARPLAGGGDEQFF. CDR3 nucleotide sequence: TGCAGTGCTAGACCTCTAGCGGGAGGTGGGGATGAGCAGTTCTTC.

This clonotype occurred many times. The chain couples TRBV7-8 to TRBJ2-1; 7 bases fit TRBD2. Looked up from germline, CDR1 is SGHVS and CDR2 is FQNEAQ. With 3 bases clipped from V and 7 bases from J, the junction kept 9 bases outside the gene matches. CDR3 length: 15 residues. CDR3 sequence: CASSFANRLANEQFF. In DNA, the CDR3 is TGTGCCAGCAGCTTCGCCAACAGACTAGCAAATGAGCAGTTCTTC.

Many counts were recorded for this clonotype. The rearrangement joins TRBV9 to TRBJ1-2; D is possibly TRBD1 (6 bases). Trimming shortened V by 3 bases and J by 7 bases, and 22 bases separated the two germline ends. The CDR3 is made up of 16 amino acids. CDR1 SGDLS and CDR2 YYNGEE come from the germline V gene. The CDR3 DNA reads TGTGCCAGCAGCGCCGCCGAGGGGGGCGGGGGAGTTGGCTACACCTTC. Translated, it gives CASSAAEGGGGVGYTF.

At least ten counts were recorded for this clonotype. The DNA for the CDR3 is TGTGCCAGCAGCTTCGATGAGCAGTTCTTC. Amino acids: CASSFDEQFF. The chain has TRBV7-9 and TRBJ2-1; D not certain. Trimming cost V 3 bases and J 8 bases, with 2 bases left between them. CDR1 is SEHNR, CDR2 FQNEAQ, per germline (reference sequence). The CDR3 is 10 residues long.

This clonotype has ten or more counts. The chain uses TRBV28 and TRBJ2-7; a weak D match, TRBD2 (5 bases). This CDR3 spans 13 amino acids. The V end lost 7 bases, the J end lost 4 bases, and 14 bases lay between the germline ends. CDR1 is MDHEN and CDR2 is SYDVKM in the germline V gene. The CDR3, as DNA: TGTGCCAGCAAGACTAACACGATTTACGAGCAGTACTTC. This sequence encodes CASKTNTIYEQYF.

The V gene is TRBV11-3, the J gene TRBJ2-2; a weak D match, TRBD1 (6 bases). V was clipped by 8 bases and J by 1 base, with 11 bases between them. The CDR3 length is 14 residues. Germline CDR1 reads SGHNT; CDR2 reads YENEEA. The CDR3 loop reads CASSYRENTGELFF. The CDR3 DNA sequence: TGTGCCAGCTCCTACAGGGAGAACACCGGGGAGCTGTTTTTT.

This clonotype was found many times. The genes are TRBV6-1 and TRBJ2-1; 8 bases match TRBD1. The CDR3 sequence is 15 residues long. The germline gives CDR1 MNHNS, CDR2 SASEGT. With V trimmed by 1 base and J by 3 bases, 2 bases remained unmatched. The CDR3 coding sequence is TGTGCCAGCAGTGAAGGACAGGGGTTCTACAATGAGCAGTTCTTC. It translates to CASSEGQGFYNEQFF.

The chain recombines TRBV7-2 with TRBJ1-1, with 7 bases fitting TRBD1. This CDR3 region has 14 residues. Germline V lookup: CDR1 SGHTA, CDR2 FQGNSA. After removal of 4 bases from V and 1 base from J, the junction contained 3 bases not matched to a gene. The CDR3 DNA reads as TGTGCCAGCAGCTGGACAGGTGGGAACACTGAAGCTTTCTTT. Translated, it gives CASSWTGGNTEAFF.

In this sample, this clonotype turned up many times. This rearrangement joins TRBV6-1 to TRBJ2-5; D is uncertain. Germline CDR1 is MNHNS and CDR2 is SASEGT. With 2 bases removed from V and 1 base from J, the gap between germline ends came to 11 bases. The CDR3 sequence is 15 residues long. The CDR3 DNA follows: TGTGCCAGCAGTGAATCGGCAGGATCCCAAGAGACCCAGTACTTC. As protein: CASSESAGSQETQYF.

This clonotype was seen ten or more times. The chain links TRBV6-2 or TRBV6-3 to TRBJ1-1; D is ambiguous. Trimming stripped 7 bases from V and 0 bases from J, with 15 bases between. This CDR3 comprises 15 residues. Germline assignment: CDR1 MNHEY and CDR2 SVGEGT. CDR3 coding DNA: TGTGCCAGCACCCGCGAGGGCCTCATGAACACTGAAGCTTTCTTT. Its translation is CASTREGLMNTEAFF.

This clonotype came up many times. The genes are TRBV30 and TRBJ2-7; D call uncertain. The V end lost 3 bases, the J end lost 3 bases, and 6 bases lay between the germline ends. In germline, CDR1 is GTSNPN, CDR2 SVGIG (reference sequence). The CDR3 has 11 amino acids. CDR3 in DNA: TGTGCCTGGAGCTCCGTCTACGAGCAGTACTTC. This gives the protein CAWSSVYEQYF.

This clonotype was detected many times. This chain joins TRBV5-1 and TRBJ1-4; D remains ambiguous. Per germline, CDR1 SGHRS and CDR2 YFSETQ. With 1 base removed from V and 6 bases from J, the gap between germline ends came to 10 bases. There are 14 residues in the CDR3. CDR3 region: CASSLWLEDEKLFF. The CDR3 nucleotides are TGCGCCAGCAGCTTGTGGCTGGAAGATGAAAAACTGTTTTTT.

This clonotype was detected many times. This chain connects TRBV20-1 to TRBJ1-2; D unresolved. Germline V lookup: CDR1 DFQATT, CDR2 SNEGSKA (reference sequence). V was pared by 0 bases and J by 7 bases, with 0 bases between. The CDR3 is 9 residues long. CDR3 protein: CSARDGYTF. Here the CDR3 DNA reads TGCAGTGCTAGAGATGGCTACACCTTC.

This clonotype has at least ten counts. V is TRBV5-1 and J is TRBJ2-3; D unclear. CDR3 length: 14 residues. CDR1 SGHRS and CDR2 YFSETQ come from the germline V gene. Trimming removed 0 bases at V and 6 bases at J, with 11 bases between. In nucleotides, the CDR3 is TGCGCCAGCAGCTTGGATCCCAGCCCCGATACGCAGTATTTT. Protein product: CASSLDPSPDTQYF.

At least ten counts were recorded for this clonotype. The J gene is TRBJ1-6, the V gene TRBV4-1; maybe TRBD1 (6 bases). V lost 6 bases, J lost 16 bases, and 19 bases lay in between. CDR1 is MGHRA and CDR2 is YSYEKL in the germline V gene. The length of the CDR3 is 13 residues. The CDR3 loop reads CASRGEGVMRLHF. For the CDR3, the DNA is TGCGCCAGCAGGGGTGAGGGGGTTATGAGGCTCCACTTT.

This clonotype was seen many times. The V call is TRBV20-1, the J call TRBJ2-5; the D is unclear. Per the germline V gene, CDR1 is DFQATT and CDR2 is SNEGSKA (reference sequence). The CDR3 extends over 13 amino acids. With 2 bases removed from V and 0 bases from J, the gap between germline ends came to 7 bases. In nucleotides, the CDR3 is TGCAGTGCTAGACGAAGGTACCAAGAGACCCAGTACTTC. This gives the protein CSARRRYQETQYF.

The sample holds many counts of this clonotype. The chain employs TRBV5-1 and TRBJ2-7; 7 nucleotides align to TRBD2. The CDR3 spans 14 residues. Germline CDR1 SGHRS, CDR2 YFSETQ. The trim removed 3 bases at V and 2 bases at J, leaving 5 bases unmatched. CDR3 in DNA: TGCGCCAGCAGCTACGGGACTACCCCCTACGAGCAGTACTTC. The encoded protein is CASSYGTTPYEQYF. Combining the CDR3 with reference TRBV5-1 and TRBJ2-7 gives the whole variable domain KAGVTQTPRYLIKTRGQQVTLSCSPISGHRSVSWYQQTPGQGLQFLFEYFSETQRNKGNFPGRFSGRQFSNSRSEMNVSTLELGDSALYLCASSYGTTPYEQYFGPGTRLTVT.

This clonotype was found many times. The rearrangement links TRBV7-9 to TRBJ1-2; TRBD1 matches at 7 bases. Looked up from germline, CDR1 is SEHNR and CDR2 is FQNEAQ (reference sequence). Trimming cost V 5 bases and J 0 bases; bases outside gene matches: 9. The CDR3 runs 16 residues. The CDR3 sequence is CASSVSGTEANYGYTF. DNA for the CDR3: TGTGCCAGCAGCGTCTCCGGGACAGAAGCTAACTATGGCTACACCTTC.

The chain links TRBV11-3 to TRBJ2-7; TRBD1 or TRBD2 may be the D gene (6 bases each). Per the germline V gene, CDR1 is SGHNT and CDR2 is YENEEA. V dropped 4 bases and J dropped 3 bases, with 13 bases sitting between them. CDR3 length: 14 residues. As DNA, the CDR3 is TGTGCCAGCAGCTCCTACAGGGAGGTCTACGAGCAGTACTTC. Translated: CASSSYREVYEQYF.

This clonotype was found many times. The chain employs TRBV28 and TRBJ1-5; TRBD1 is a possible D gene (5 bases). This CDR3 comprises 15 residues. V lost 8 bases and J lost 3, with 17 bases in between. The germline CDR1 and CDR2 sequences are MDHEN and SYDVKM. The CDR3 region has the DNA TGTGCCAGCTTTTCTCTGGGGCGGAACAATCAGCCCCAGCATTTT. Amino acid sequence: CASFSLGRNNQPQHF.

This clonotype turned up a few times. The gene calls are TRBV2 and TRBJ1-2, with D maybe TRBD1 (5 bases). From germline, CDR1 is SNHLY and CDR2 FYNNEI. The CDR3 consists of 13 residues. Trimming removed 8 bases from V and 8 bases from J, with 18 bases in between. CDR3 bases: TGTGCCAGCTCGGCTCTTCAGGGTCCCGGCTACACCTTC. It translates to CASSALQGPGYTF.

This clonotype was seen ten or more times. The rearrangement joins TRBV9 to TRBJ1-2, with a possible D match to TRBD1 (5 bases). The CDR3 has 14 residues. Trimming removed 0 bases from V and 3 bases from J, with 9 bases in between. Germline V lookup: CDR1 SGDLS, CDR2 YYNGEE. The CDR3 nucleotides read TGTGCCAGCAGCGTAGGGGGGGGGGACTATGGCTACACCTTC. Its translation is CASSVGGGDYGYTF.

This chain links TRBV3-1 with TRBJ2-5; 8 bases are shared with TRBD1. With 0 bases clipped from V and 5 bases from J, the junction kept 11 bases outside the gene matches. Per germline, CDR1 LGHDT and CDR2 YNNKEL (reference sequence). CDR3 length: 17 residues. In DNA, the CDR3 is TGTGCCAGCAGCCAAGATGAACTGACAGGGGCTCGCGAGACCCAGTACTTC. Protein: CASSQDELTGARETQYF.

The rearrangement links TRBV3-1 to TRBJ2-7, with TRBD2 as a possible D gene (6 bases). Deletions cut 11 bases from V and 2 bases from J, with 22 bases between. This CDR3 spans 15 amino acids. Germline CDR1 LGHDT, CDR2 YNNKEL (reference sequence). CDR3 amino acids: CADSQGVGLAYEQYF. CDR3 sequence (DNA): TGTGCCGACAGCCAAGGAGTGGGACTGGCCTACGAGCAGTACTTC.

This clonotype was counted at least ten times. The V and J genes are TRBV20-1 and TRBJ2-7, with no clear D. The CDR3 is 11 residues long. The V gene's germline CDR1 is DFQATT and CDR2 SNEGSKA (reference sequence). The V gene lost 5 bases and the J gene lost 7 bases, with 12 bases spanning the gap. The CDR3 reads CSASESYEQYF. CDR3 sequence (DNA): TGCAGTGCTTCTGAGTCGTATGAGCAGTACTTC.

The table lists this clonotype with many counts. This sequence joins TRBV9 and TRBJ2-7; maybe TRBD2 (6 bases). The CDR3 is made up of 15 amino acids. Per germline, CDR1 SGDLS and CDR2 YYNGEE. V lost 4 bases, J lost 5 bases, and 19 bases lay in between. The CDR3 region is CASSKRSGDHHEQYF. In nucleotides, the CDR3 is TGTGCCAGCAGCAAAAGGTCGGGGGACCACCACGAGCAGTACTTC.